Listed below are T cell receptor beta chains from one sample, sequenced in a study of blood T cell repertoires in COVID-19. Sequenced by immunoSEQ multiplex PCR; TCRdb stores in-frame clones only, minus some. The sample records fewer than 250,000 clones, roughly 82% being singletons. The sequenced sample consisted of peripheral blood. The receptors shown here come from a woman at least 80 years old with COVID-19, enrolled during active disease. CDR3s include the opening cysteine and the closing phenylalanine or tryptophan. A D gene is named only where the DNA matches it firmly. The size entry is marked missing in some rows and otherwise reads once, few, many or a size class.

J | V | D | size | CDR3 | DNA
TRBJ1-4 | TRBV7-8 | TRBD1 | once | CASSPGTGYEKLFF | TGTGCCAGCAGCCCCGGGACAGGATATGAAAAACTGTTTTTT
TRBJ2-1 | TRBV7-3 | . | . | CASSPFDRNEQFF | TGTGCCAGCAGCCCCTTCGACAGGAATGAGCAGTTCTTC
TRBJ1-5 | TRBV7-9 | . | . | CASSLAVGQPQHF | TGTGCCAGCAGCTTAGCAGTCGGTCAGCCCCAGCATTTT
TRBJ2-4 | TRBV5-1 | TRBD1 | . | CASRTGDDYDIQYF | TGCGCCAGCCGGACAGGGGACGATTACGACATTCAGTACTTC
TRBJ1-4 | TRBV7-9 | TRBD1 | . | CASSSRQGGKLFF | TGTGCCAGCAGCAGCCGACAGGGTGGAAAACTGTTTTTT
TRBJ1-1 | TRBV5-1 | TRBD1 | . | CASSGGTGLNTEAFF | TGCGCCAGCAGCGGCGGGACAGGCCTGAACACTGAAGCTTTCTTT
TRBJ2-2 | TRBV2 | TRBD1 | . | CASNVQGADTGELFF | TGTGCCAGCAATGTACAGGGGGCCGACACCGGGGAGCTGTTTTTT
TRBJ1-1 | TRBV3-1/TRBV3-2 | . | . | CASSYRQANTEAFF | TGTGCCAGCAGCTACCGACAGGCGAACACTGAAGCTTTCTTT
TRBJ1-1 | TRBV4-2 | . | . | CASSQDRVGMAFF | TGTGCCAGCAGCCAAGACAGGGTAGGAATGGCTTTCTTT
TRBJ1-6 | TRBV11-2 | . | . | CASSLTGLNYNSPLHF | TGTGCCAGCAGCTTAACAGGGCTCAACTATAATTCACCCCTCCACTTT
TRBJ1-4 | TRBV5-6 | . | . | CASSAGPEKLFF | TGTGCCAGCAGCGCGGGCCCTGAAAAACTGTTTTTT
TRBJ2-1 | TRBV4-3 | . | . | CASSRGRPDEQFF | TGCGCCAGCAGCCGCGGTCGGCCCGATGAGCAGTTCTTC
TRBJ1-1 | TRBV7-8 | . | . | CASSARLNTEAFF | TGTGCCAGCAGCGCACGGTTGAACACTGAAGCTTTCTTT
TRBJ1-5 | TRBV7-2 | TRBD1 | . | CASSADRGVGQPQHF | TGTGCCAGCAGCGCGGACAGGGGAGTAGGTCAGCCCCAGCATTTT
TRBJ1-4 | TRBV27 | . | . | CASSGLRAGEKLFF | TGTGCCAGCAGTGGGCTGAGGGCTGGTGAAAAACTGTTTTTT
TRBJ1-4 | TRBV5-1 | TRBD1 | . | CASRRTGEGEKLFF | TGCGCCAGCAGGAGGACAGGGGAAGGTGAAAAACTGTTTTTT
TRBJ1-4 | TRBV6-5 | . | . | CASSLDSSPNEKLFF | TGTGCCAGCAGCCTCGACAGCTCGCCTAATGAAAAACTGTTTTTT
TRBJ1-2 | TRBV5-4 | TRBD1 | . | CASSMDRVVTF | TGTGCCAGCAGCATGGACAGGGTTGTCACCTTC
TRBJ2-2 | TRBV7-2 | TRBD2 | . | CASSSLAGTGELFF | TGTGCCAGCAGCTCCCTAGCGGGGACCGGGGAGCTGTTTTTT
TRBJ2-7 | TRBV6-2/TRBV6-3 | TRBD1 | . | CASSSRGTGEYEQYF | TGTGCCAGCAGTTCACGAGGGACAGGGGAGTACGAGCAGTACTTC
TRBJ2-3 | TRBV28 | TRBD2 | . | CASGVSGGMGTQYF | TGTGCCAGTGGCGTTAGCGGGGGGATGGGAACGCAGTATTTT
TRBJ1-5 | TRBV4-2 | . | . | CASSPNQGDNQPQHF | TGTGCCAGCAGCCCAAATCAAGGGGACAATCAGCCCCAGCATTTT
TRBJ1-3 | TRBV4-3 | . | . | CASSQETPGVSGNTIYF | TGCGCCAGCAGCCAAGAGACCCCAGGGGTCTCTGGAAACACCATATATTTT
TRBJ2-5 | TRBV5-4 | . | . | CASSFSSRRETQYF | TGTGCCAGCAGCTTTTCGAGTCGGAGGGAGACCCAGTACTTC
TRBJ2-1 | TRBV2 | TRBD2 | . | CASSEAPLSSGGSYNEQFF | TGTGCCAGCAGTGAAGCGCCCCTATCGAGCGGGGGTTCCTACAATGAGCAGTTCTTC
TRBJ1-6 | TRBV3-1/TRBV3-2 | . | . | CASNEAGYNSPLHF | TGTGCCAGCAATGAGGCAGGGTATAATTCACCCCTCCACTTT
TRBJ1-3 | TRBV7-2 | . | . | CASSSGTSFSGNTIYF | TGTGCCAGCAGCTCCGGGACTTCCTTCTCTGGAAACACCATATATTTT
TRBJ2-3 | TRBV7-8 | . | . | CASSLEQGGGFRTDTQYF | TGTGCCAGCAGCTTAGAACAGGGCGGAGGTTTCAGGACAGATACGCAGTATTTT
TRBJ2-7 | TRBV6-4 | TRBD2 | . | CASSPSAGGPYEQYF | TGTGCCAGCAGTCCCTCGGCGGGGGGGCCGTACGAGCAGTACTTC
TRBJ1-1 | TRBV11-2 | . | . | CASSLAQGLNTEAFF | TGTGCCAGCAGCTTAGCGCAGGGGCTGAACACTGAAGCTTTCTTT
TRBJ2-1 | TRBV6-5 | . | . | CASSYSRDTYNEQFF | TGTGCCAGCAGTTACTCCCGGGACACCTACAATGAGCAGTTCTTC
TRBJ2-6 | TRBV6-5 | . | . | CASSYFRSGANVLTF | TGTGCCAGCAGTTATTTCCGCTCTGGGGCCAACGTCCTGACTTTC
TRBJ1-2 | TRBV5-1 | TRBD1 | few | CASSPGTENYGYTF | TGCGCCAGCAGCCCTGGGACAGAGAACTATGGCTACACCTTC
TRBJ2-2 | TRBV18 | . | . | CASSPLGGDENTGELFF | TGTGCCAGCTCACCACTCGGCGGGGACGAGAACACCGGGGAGCTGTTTTTT
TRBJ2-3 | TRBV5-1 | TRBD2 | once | CASSSSSGGPQVPQYF | TGCGCCAGCAGCTCCTCTAGCGGGGGCCCCCAAGTGCCGCAGTATTTT
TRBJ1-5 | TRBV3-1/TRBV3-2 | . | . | CASSQGHSNQPQHF | TGTGCCAGCAGCCAAGGTCATAGCAATCAGCCCCAGCATTTT
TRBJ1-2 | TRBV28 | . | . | CASRSVSFGYTF | TGTGCCAGCAGATCGGTCTCTTTCGGCTACACCTTC
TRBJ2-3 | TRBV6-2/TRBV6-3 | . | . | CASSYRPALSTDTQYF | TGTGCCAGCAGTTACCGGCCAGCGTTAAGCACAGATACGCAGTATTTT
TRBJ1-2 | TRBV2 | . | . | CASRGTNYGYTF | TGTGCCAGCAGGGGGACAAACTATGGCTACACCTTC
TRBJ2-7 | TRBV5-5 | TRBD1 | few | CASSVSGTGGYEQYF | TGTGCCAGCAGCGTATCCGGGACAGGGGGCTACGAGCAGTACTTC
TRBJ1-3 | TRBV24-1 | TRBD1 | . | CATSDFTGGAGNTIYF | TGTGCCACCAGTGATTTTACAGGGGGCGCCGGAAACACCATATATTTT
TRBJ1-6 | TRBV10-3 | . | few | CAIRAAGQNSPLHF | TGTGCCATCAGAGCCGCAGGTCAAAATTCACCCCTCCACTTT
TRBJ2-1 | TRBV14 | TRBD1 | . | CASSHRQGTYNEQFF | TGTGCCAGCAGCCATAGACAGGGGACCTACAATGAGCAGTTCTTC
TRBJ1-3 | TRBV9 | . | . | CASSVAVSLSSGNTIYF | TGTGCCAGCAGCGTAGCGGTATCCCTAAGCTCTGGAAACACCATATATTTT
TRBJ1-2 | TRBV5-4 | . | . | CASSSYEQGYGYTF | TGTGCCAGCAGCTCGTATGAACAGGGCTATGGCTACACCTTC
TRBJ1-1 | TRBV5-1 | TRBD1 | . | CASSYQGAGEAFF | TGCGCCAGCAGCTATCAGGGGGCAGGTGAAGCTTTCTTT
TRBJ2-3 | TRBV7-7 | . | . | CASSLAGADTQYF | TGTGCCAGCAGTCTCGCGGGGGCGGATACGCAGTATTTT
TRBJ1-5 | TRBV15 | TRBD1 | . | CATSRDRETGRRAQHF | TGTGCCACCAGCAGAGATAGGGAGACAGGGAGACGTGCCCAGCATTTT
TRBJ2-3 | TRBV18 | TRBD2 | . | CASSPSGGITDTQYF | TGTGCCAGCTCACCTAGCGGGGGCATCACAGATACGCAGTATTTT
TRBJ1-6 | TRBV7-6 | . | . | CATRSGGADSPLHF | TGTGCCACTCGGTCGGGAGGGGCTGATTCACCCCTCCACTTT